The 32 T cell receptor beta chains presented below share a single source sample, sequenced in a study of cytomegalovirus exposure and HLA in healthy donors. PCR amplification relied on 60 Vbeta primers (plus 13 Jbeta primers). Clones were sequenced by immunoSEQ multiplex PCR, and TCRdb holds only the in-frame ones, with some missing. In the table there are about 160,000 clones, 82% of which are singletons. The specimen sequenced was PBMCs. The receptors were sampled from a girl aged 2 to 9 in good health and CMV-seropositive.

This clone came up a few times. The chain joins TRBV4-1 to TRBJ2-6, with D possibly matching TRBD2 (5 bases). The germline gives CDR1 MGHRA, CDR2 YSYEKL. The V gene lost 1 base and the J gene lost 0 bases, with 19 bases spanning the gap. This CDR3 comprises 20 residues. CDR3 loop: CASSQGGASLFLSGANVLTF. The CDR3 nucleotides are TGCGCCAGCAGCCAAGGGGGAGCTAGCCTCTTTCTCTCTGGGGCCAACGTCCTGACTTTC.

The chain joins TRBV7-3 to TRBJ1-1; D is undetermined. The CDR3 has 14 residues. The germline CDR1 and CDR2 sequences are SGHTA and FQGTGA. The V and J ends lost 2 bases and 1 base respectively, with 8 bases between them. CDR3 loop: CASSLAGSNTEAFF. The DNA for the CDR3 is TGTGCCAGCAGCTTAGCAGGCTCGAACACTGAAGCTTTCTTT. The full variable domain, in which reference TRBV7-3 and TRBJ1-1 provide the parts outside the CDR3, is GAGVSQTPSNKVTEKGKYVELRCDPISGHTALYWYRQSLGQGPEFLIYFQGTGAADDSGLPNDRFFAVRPEGSVSTLKIQRTERGDSAVYLCASSLAGSNTEAFFGQGTRLTVV.

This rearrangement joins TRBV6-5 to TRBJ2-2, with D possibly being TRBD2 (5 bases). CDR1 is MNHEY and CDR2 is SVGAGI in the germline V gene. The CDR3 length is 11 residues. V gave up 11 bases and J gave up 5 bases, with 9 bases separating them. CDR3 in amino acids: CAASRTGELFF. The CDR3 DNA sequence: TGTGCCGCTAGCCGGACCGGGGAGCTGTTTTTT.

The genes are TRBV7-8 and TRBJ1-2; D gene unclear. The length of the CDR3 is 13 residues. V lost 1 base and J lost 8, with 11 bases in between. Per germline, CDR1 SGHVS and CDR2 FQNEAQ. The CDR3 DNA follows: TGTGCCAGCAGCTTAGTGCGGGAGGGCGGCTACACCTTC. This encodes CASSLVREGGYTF.

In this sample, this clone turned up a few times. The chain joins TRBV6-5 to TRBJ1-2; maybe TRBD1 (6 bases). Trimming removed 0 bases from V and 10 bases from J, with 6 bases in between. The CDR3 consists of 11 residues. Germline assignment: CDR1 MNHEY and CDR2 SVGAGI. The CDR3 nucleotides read TGTGCCAGCAGTTACTCGGGACACTACACCTTC. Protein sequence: CASSYSGHYTF.

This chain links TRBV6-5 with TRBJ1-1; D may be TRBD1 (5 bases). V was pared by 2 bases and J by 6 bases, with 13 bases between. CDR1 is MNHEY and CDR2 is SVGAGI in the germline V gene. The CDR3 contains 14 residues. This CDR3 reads CASSYGGETAEAFF. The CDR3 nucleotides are TGTGCCAGCAGTTACGGAGGGGAAACGGCTGAAGCTTTCTTT.

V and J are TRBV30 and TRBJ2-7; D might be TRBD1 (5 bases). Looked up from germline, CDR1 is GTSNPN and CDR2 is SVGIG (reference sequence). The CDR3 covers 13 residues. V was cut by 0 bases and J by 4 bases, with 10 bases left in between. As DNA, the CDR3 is TGTGCCTGGAGTGTCCGCCCAGGGTACGAGCAGTACTTC. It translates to CAWSVRPGYEQYF.

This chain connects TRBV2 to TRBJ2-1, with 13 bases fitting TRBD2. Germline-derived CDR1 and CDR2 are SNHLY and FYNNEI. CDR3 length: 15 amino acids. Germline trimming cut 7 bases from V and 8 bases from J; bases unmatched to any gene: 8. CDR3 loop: CASTMTSGRFDEQFF. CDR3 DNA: TGTGCCAGCACCATGACTAGCGGGAGGTTCGATGAGCAGTTCTTC.

CDR3 bases: TGCGCCAGCAGCTTAACGCCAGGGGCGGACTATGGCTACACCTTC. It is translated as CASSLTPGADYGYTF. V gene TRBV5-1 combines with J gene TRBJ1-2, with D perhaps TRBD1 (6 bases). Trimming cost V 2 bases and J 3 bases, with 14 bases left between them. The CDR3 has 15 amino acids. The germline gives CDR1 SGHRS, CDR2 YFSETQ.

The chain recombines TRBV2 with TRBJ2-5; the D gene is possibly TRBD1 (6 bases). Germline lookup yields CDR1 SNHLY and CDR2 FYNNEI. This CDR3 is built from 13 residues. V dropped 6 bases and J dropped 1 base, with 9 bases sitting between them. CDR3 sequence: CASRRQAQETQYF. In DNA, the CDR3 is TGTGCCAGCAGGCGACAGGCCCAAGAGACCCAGTACTTC.

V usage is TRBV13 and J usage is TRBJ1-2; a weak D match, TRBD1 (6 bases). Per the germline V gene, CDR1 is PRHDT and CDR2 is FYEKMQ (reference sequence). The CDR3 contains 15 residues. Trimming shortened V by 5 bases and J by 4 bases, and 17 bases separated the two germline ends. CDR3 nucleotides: TGTGCCAGCAGCCCAAGAACAGGGAAGGTCTATGGCTACACCTTC. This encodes CASSPRTGKVYGYTF.

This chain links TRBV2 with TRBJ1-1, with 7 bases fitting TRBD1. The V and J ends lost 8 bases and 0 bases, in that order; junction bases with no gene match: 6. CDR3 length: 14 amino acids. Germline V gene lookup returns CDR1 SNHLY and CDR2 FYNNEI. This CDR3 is CASYPTGMNTEAFF. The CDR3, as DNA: TGTGCCAGCTACCCGACAGGGATGAACACTGAAGCTTTCTTT.

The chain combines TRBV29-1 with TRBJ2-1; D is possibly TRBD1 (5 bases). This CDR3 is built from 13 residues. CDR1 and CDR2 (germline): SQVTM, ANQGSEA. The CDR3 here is CSTVRGSYNEQFF. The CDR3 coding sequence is TGCAGTACGGTAAGGGGCTCCTACAATGAGCAGTTCTTC.

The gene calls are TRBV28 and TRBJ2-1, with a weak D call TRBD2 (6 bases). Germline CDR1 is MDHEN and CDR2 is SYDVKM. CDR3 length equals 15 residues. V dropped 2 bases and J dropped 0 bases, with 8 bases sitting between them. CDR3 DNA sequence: TGTGCCAGCAGTTTAAGACTAGTCTCCTACAATGAGCAGTTCTTC. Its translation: CASSLRLVSYNEQFF. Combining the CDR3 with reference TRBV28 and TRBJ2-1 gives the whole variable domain DVKVTQSSRYLVKRTGEKVFLECVQDMDHENMFWYRQDPGLGLRLIYFSYDVKMKEKGDIPEGYSVSREKKERFSLILESASTNQTSMYLCASSLRLVSYNEQFFGPGTRLTVL.

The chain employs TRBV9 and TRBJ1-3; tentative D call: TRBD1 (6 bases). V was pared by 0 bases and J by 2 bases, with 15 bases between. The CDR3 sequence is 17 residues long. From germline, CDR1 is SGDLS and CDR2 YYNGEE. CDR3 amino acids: CASSVATGTIAGNTIYF. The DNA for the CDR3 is TGTGCCAGCAGCGTAGCTACCGGGACAATTGCTGGAAACACCATATATTTT. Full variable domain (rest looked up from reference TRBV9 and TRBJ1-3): DSGVTQTPKHLITATGQRVTLRCSPRSGDLSVYWYQQSLDQGLQFLIQYYNGEERAKGNILERFSAQQFPDLHSELNLSSLELGDSALYFCASSVATGTIAGNTIYFGEGSWLTVV.

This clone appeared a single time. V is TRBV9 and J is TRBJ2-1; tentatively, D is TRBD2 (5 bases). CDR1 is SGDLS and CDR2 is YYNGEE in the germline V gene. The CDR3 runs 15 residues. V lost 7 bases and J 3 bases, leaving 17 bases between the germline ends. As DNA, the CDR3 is TGTGCCAGCGCGCCACAATGGGAGAGCTACAATGAGCAGTTCTTC. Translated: CASAPQWESYNEQFF.

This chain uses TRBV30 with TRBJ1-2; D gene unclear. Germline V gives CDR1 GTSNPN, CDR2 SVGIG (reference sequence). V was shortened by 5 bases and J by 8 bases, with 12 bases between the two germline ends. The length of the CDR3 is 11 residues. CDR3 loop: CAWGGVLGYTF. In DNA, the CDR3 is TGTGCCTGGGGCGGGGTGTTGGGCTACACCTTC.

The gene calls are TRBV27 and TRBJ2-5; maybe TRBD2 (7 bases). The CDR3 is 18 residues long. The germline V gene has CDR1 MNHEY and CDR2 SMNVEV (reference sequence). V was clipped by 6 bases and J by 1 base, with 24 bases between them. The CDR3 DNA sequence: TGTGCCAGCAGCCACGCTGGTTTGGGGAGGGGGACCCAAGAGACCCAGTACTTC. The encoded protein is CASSHAGLGRGTQETQYF.

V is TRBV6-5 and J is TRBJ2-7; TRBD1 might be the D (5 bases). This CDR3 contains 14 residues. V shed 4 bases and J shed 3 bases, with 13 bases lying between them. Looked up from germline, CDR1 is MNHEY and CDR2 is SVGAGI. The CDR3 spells CASSSPDTHYEQYF. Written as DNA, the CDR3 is TGTGCCAGCAGTTCTCCGGACACCCACTACGAGCAGTACTTC.

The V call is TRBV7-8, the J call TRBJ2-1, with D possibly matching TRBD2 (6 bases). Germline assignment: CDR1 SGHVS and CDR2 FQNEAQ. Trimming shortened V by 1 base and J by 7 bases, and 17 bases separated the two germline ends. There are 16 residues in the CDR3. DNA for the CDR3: TGTGCCAGCAGCTTAGTTTGGAGGGCCAATGTAAATGAGCAGTTCTTC. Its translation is CASSLVWRANVNEQFF.

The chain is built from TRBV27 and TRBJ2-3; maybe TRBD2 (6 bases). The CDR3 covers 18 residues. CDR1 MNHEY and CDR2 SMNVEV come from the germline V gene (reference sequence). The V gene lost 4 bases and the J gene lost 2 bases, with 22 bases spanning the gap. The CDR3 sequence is CASSSPGGKRKDTDTQYF. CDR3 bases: TGTGCCAGCAGTTCCCCTGGGGGGAAGCGGAAGGACACAGATACGCAGTATTTT.

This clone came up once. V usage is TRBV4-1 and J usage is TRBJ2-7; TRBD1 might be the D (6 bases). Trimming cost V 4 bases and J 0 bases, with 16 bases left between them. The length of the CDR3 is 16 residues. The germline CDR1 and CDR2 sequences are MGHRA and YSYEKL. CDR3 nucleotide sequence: TGCGCCAGCAGCCTTGATGACAGGTCCCTCTCCTACGAGCAGTACTTC. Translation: CASSLDDRSLSYEQYF.

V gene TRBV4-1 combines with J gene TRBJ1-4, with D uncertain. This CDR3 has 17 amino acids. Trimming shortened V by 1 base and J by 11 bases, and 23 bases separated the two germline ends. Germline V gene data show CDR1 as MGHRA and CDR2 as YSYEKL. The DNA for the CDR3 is TGCGCCAGCAGCCAAGGGCCTGCGGTGGGAGTAATGAAGAAACTGTTTTTT. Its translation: CASSQGPAVGVMKKLFF.

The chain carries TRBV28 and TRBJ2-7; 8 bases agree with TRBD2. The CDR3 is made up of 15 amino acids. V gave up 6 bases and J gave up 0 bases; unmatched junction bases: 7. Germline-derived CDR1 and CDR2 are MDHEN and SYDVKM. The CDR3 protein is CASSLLAATSYEQYF. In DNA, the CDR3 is TGTGCCAGCAGCTTACTAGCGGCAACCTCCTACGAGCAGTACTTC. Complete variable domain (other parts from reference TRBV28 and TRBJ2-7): DVKVTQSSRYLVKRTGEKVFLECVQDMDHENMFWYRQDPGLGLRLIYFSYDVKMKEKGDIPEGYSVSREKKERFSLILESASTNQTSMYLCASSLLAATSYEQYFGPGTRLTVT.

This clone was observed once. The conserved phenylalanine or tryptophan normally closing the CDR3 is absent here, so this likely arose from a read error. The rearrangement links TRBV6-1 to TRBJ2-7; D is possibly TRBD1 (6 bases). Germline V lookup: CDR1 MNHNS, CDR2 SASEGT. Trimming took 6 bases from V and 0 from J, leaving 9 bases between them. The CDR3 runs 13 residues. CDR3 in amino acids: CASRSGVSYEQYL. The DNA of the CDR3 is TGTGCCAGCAGGTCAGGGGTCTCCTACGAGCAGTACCTC.

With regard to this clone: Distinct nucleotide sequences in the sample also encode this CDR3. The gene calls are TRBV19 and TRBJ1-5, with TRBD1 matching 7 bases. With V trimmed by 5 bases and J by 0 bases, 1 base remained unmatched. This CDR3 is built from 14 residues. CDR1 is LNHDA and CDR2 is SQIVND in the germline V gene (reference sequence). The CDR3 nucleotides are TGTGCCAGTAGTCGGGACAGTAGCAATCAGCCCCAGCATTTT. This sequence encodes CASSRDSSNQPQHF.

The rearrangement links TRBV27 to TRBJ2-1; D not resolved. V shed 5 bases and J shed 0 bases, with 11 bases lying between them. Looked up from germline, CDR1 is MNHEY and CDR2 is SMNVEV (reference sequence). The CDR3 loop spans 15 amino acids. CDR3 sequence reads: CASSGSESSYNEQFF. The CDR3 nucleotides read TGTGCCAGCAGTGGCAGCGAGAGCTCCTACAATGAGCAGTTCTTC.

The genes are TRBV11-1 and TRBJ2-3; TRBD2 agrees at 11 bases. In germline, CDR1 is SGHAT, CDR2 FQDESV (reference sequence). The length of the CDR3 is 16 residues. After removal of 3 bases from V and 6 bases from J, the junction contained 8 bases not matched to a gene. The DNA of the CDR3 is TGTGCCAGCAGCTTTCAACTAGCGGGAGACGGCGATACGCAGTATTTT. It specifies CASSFQLAGDGDTQYF.

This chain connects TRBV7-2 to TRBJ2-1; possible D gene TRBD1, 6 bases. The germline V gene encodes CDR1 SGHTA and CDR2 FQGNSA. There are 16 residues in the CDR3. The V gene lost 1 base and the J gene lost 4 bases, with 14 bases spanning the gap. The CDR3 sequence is CASSLVSWTVYNEQFF. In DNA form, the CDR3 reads TGTGCCAGCAGCTTAGTGTCCTGGACAGTATACAATGAGCAGTTCTTC.

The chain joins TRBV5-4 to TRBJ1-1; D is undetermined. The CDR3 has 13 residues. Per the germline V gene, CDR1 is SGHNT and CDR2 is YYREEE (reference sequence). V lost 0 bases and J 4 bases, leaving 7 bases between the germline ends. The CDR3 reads CASSLAGLTEAFF. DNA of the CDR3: TGTGCCAGCAGCTTGGCGGGTCTCACTGAAGCTTTCTTT.

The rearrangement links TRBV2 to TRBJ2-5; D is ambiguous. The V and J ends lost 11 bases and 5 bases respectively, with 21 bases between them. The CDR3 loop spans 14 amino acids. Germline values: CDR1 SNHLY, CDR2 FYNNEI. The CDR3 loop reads CASQDPPRPETQYF. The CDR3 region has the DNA TGTGCCTCCCAAGACCCACCGCGGCCGGAGACCCAGTACTTC.

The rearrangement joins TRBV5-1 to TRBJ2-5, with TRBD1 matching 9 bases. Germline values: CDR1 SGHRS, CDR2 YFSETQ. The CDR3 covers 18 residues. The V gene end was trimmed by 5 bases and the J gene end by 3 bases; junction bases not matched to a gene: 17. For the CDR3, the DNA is TGCGCCAGCAGGTCCTTACAGAGGACAGGGGAGAAGGAAGAGACCCAGTACTTC. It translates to CASRSLQRTGEKEETQYF.